Given below is one T cell receptor beta chain in context. Its antigen has not been determined. Being one base from a much bigger clone, this may be a read error. The sample is drawn from a study of identical twins (dated by TCRdb to 2016 to 2017). Context from the whole study: To test whether fetal clonotypes persist, this study deep-sequenced TCR alpha and beta repertoires from monozygotic twins, from unrelated adults of various ages, and from cord blood. To rule out contamination, the twin experiments were replicated at different times with different library preparation protocols. What the authors observed across the whole study: Invariant T cells such as MAIT and iNKT could partly confound zero-insertion analyses, though diverse VJ usage argued against this for most clonotypes. The excess sharing between twins in beta out-of-frame sequences was weaker because fewer shared sequences reduced the signal-to-noise ratio. Compared with coincidental sharing between unrelated individuals, out-of-frame TCR alpha sequences shared between twins showed an excess of sequences with low generation probability. In monozygotic twins, recombination models systematically underestimated out-of-frame TCR alpha sharing, but the models matched the sharing seen between unrelated individuals. Because the same donors could not be followed over many years, the conclusions relied on cross-sectional statistical analysis. Fewer insertions were carried by abundant cord blood beta clonotypes; a weaker similar trend was observed in young adult naive repertoires, while no such trend was observed in memory repertoires.

V trim: 6 bases; J trim: 2 bases; unmatched bases: 5. The germline V gene (reference sequence) provides CDR1 DFQATT and CDR2 SNEGSKA. Its CDR3 holds 13 amino acids, cysteine through phenylalanine. The DNA shown is the 39-base CDR3, in frame from base 1. Libraries were made using 5' RACE. Sequencing relied on an Illumina HiSeq 2000. A universal primer binding site was introduced by template switching, and a unique molecular identifier was present in the final cDNA, enabling accurate counting of TCR cDNA molecules. Specific primers in the conserved constant-segment region were used to synthesize first-strand cDNA for the TCR alpha and beta chains. To control for contamination, every cDNA library carried two barcodes: a SMART-Mk sample barcode plus Illumina barcodes. TruSeq adapter sequences, together with Illumina sample barcodes, were added in two successive PCR steps. TCR alpha and beta cDNA libraries were sequenced on the Illumina HiSeq platform with custom primers. Per the original workflow: Unique molecular identifiers were extracted from raw reads with MiGEC, and CDR3 positions were determined with MiXCR. For each individual, recombination models were inferred using an EM algorithm with the repgenHMM and IGoR tools. The analysis of shared clonotypes was done with the tcR package in R, with sharing normalized by the product of cloneset sizes. Out-of-frame nonproductive sequences were analyzed to study raw recombination free of thymic and clonal selection effects. In-frame beta chains were kept once TCRdb had trimmed the public reads at Q25 with fastp and called clones with MiXCR. Each entry merges the rows of one CDR3 protein and shows their most common DNA and genes. The V and J calls were not made by the authors but by TCRdb's processing. The sample records around 1.7 million distinct CDR3 sequences, around 33% of which are singletons. Of the sample, less than 0.35% falls within the top ten clones.

Every donor in the study was a healthy Caucasian. The sequence joins TRBV20-1 to TRBJ2-3, with 7 middle bases fitting TRBD1. The sample was cord blood. The receptor was isolated from a newborn girl in good health. This receptor has the CDR3 CSARGSFTDTQYF. The DNA sequence reads TGCAGTGCCAGGGGGTCGTTCACAGATACGCAGTATTTT.